This is a list of T cell receptor beta chains from one sample in a study of sequential checkpoint blockade in melanoma. Assay: immunoSEQ multiplex PCR; the TCRdb copy retains only in-frame clones and omits some. The data hold about 4,900 clones, with over 30% observed a single time. The source was tumor tissue (inferred from file names), collected from a patient given nivolumab and ipilimumab in sequence. These receptors were taken from a human donor with melanoma. CDR3s include the opening cysteine and the closing phenylalanine or tryptophan.

V	length	J	CDR3
TRBV6-8	15	TRBJ2-7	CASSDGPRVPYEQYF
TRBV6-8	18	TRBJ2-5	CASSSGTLSGGARETQYF
TRBV5-1	15	TRBJ2-1	CASSLGGREYNEQFF
TRBV7-5	16	TRBJ2-3	CASSLDPRSATDTQYF
TRBV11-3	14	TRBJ1-4	CASSLPQKNEKLFF
TRBV7-7	14	TRBJ2-1	CASSYSTSGYEQFF
TRBV18	14	TRBJ2-7	CASSPLGGPYEQYF
TRBV13	14	TRBJ2-2	CATAGTRWTGELFF
TRBV2	15	TRBJ1-3	CASSEAGGTGNTIYF
TRBV19	14	TRBJ1-5	CASSIRQDNQPQHF
TRBV18	17	TRBJ1-5	CASSLMITTPTNQPQHF
TRBV30	13	TRBJ2-7	CACVPASSYEQYF
TRBV6-8	12	TRBJ1-6	CASSYLNSPLHF
TRBV18	15	TRBJ1-2	CASSTQDGSNYGYTF
TRBV9	12	TRBJ2-1	CASSNNAIEQFF
TRBV5-1	14	TRBJ2-3	CASMDDRGGDTQYF
TRBV19	14	TRBJ1-5	CASSGTAVNQPQHF
TRBV27	17	TRBJ1-4	CASSSVQGTGSDEKLFF
TRBV5-1	18	TRBJ2-5	CASSTWTSGGALQETQYF
TRBV19	15	TRBJ1-1	CASSILPQINTEAFF
TRBV18	14	TRBJ1-1	CASFQQGGNTEAFF
TRBV29-1	12	TRBJ1-2	CSVLLTNYGYTF
TRBV6-7	15	TRBJ2-1	CASSYSTSGGLEQFF
TRBV5-1	16	TRBJ2-1	CASSQGRDRVYNEQFF
TRBV11-3	16	TRBJ2-2	CASSLLGWTNTGELFF
TRBV11-3	14	TRBJ1-5	CASSWQGGNQPQHF
TRBV9	17	TRBJ1-1	CASSEAPYSGGWTEAFF
TRBV14	12	TRBJ2-1	CASSPNRVEQFF
TRBV19	14	TRBJ1-4	CATSTGRVNEKLFF
TRBV6-8	13	TRBJ2-7	CASSDSGPNEQYF
TRBV19	17	TRBJ1-6	CASSGRILSSYNSPLHF
TRBV4-1	14	TRBJ1-5	CASSPGTGNQPQHF
TRBV29-1	12	TRBJ1-2	CSVDRVGYGYTF
TRBV11-3	15	TRBJ2-3	CASRQLGEQGDTQYF
TRBV12-2	14	TRBJ2-5	CATTVGVSQETQYF